One and the same sample provided the 24 T cell receptor beta chains below, sequenced in a study of blood T cells in healthy people across ages. The authors ran a second PCR of 7 to 11 cycles using a sample-barcoded 5' primer and a J-beta primer mix. TCRdb re-derived calls from the 5' RACE reads in MiXCR, one entry per CDR3 protein. The data contain approximately 850,000 distinct CDR3 sequences, over 45% of them singletons. The material sequenced was blood. All receptors come from a man aged 30 to 39 in good health.

J is TRBJ1-6 and V is TRBV30; the D is unclear. The ends were cut back, 4 bases at V and 14 bases at J, with 18 bases in the middle. Germline CDR1 and CDR2: GTSNPN and SVGIG (reference sequence). This CDR3 has 13 residues. CDR3 amino acids: CAWNSVFYGSLHF. The DNA for the CDR3 is TGTGCCTGGAATTCGGTCTTCTACGGATCCCTCCACTTT. The variable domain in full, completed from reference TRBV30 and TRBJ1-6, reads SQTIHQWPATLVQPVGSPLSLECTVEGTSNPNLYWYRQAAGRGLQLLFYSVGIGQISSEVPQNLSASRPQDRQFILSSKKLLLSDSGFYLCAWNSVFYGSLHFGNGTRLTVT.

The chain joins TRBV7-2 to TRBJ2-1; perhaps TRBD1 as D (5 bases). This CDR3 comprises 14 residues. From germline, CDR1 is SGHTA and CDR2 FQGNSA. V lost 1 base and J lost 5, with 9 bases in between. DNA for the CDR3: TGTGCCAGCAGCTTAGTCGACAGCGACAATGAGCAGTTCTTC. This encodes CASSLVDSDNEQFF.

This clonotype was recorded once. The CDR3, as DNA: TGCAGTGCTAGAGATTCTAGAAAGGGACAAGAGACCCAGTACTTC. Amino acid sequence: CSARDSRKGQETQYF. The V and J genes are TRBV20-1 and TRBJ2-5; D not resolved. This CDR3 is 15 amino acids long. Germline V lookup: CDR1 DFQATT, CDR2 SNEGSKA (reference sequence). With 0 bases removed from V and 2 bases from J, the gap between germline ends came to 13 bases.

The rearrangement links TRBV6-5 to TRBJ1-1; D is possibly TRBD1 (5 bases). V lost 4 bases and J 11 bases, leaving 17 bases between the germline ends. Germline V gives CDR1 MNHEY, CDR2 SVGAGI. The CDR3 has 13 residues. The CDR3 DNA reads as TGTGCCAGCAGTTTCGAAATGGGGAGACAGGCTTTCTTT. Translated, it gives CASSFEMGRQAFF.

The chain combines TRBV11-2 with TRBJ2-5, with D possibly called TRBD1 or TRBD2 (5 bases each). The CDR3 consists of 15 residues. Trimming shortened V by 1 base and J by 11 bases, and 20 bases separated the two germline ends. The germline V gene has CDR1 SGHAT and CDR2 FQNNGV. The CDR3 sequence: CASSLGNRLRGEQYF. DNA of the CDR3: TGTGCCAGCAGCTTAGGGAACAGGCTGAGAGGGGAGCAGTACTTC.

A few counts support this clonotype. The rearrangement uses TRBV7-2 and TRBJ2-3; D is possibly TRBD1 or TRBD2 (6 bases each). This CDR3 has 15 amino acids. Germline lookup yields CDR1 SGHTA and CDR2 FQGNSA. The V and J ends lost 8 bases and 2 bases respectively, with 17 bases between them. The CDR3 loop is CASHGGGGNTDTQYF. DNA of the CDR3: TGTGCCAGCCATGGGGGCGGCGGGAACACAGATACGCAGTATTTT.

This clonotype was observed a few times. The CDR3 sequence: CASSGGRRASMNTEAFF. CDR3 coding DNA: TGTGCCAGCAGCGGGGGACGGAGGGCCTCGATGAACACTGAAGCTTTCTTT. The rearrangement links TRBV4-2 to TRBJ1-1; D might be TRBD1 (5 bases). The CDR3 extends over 17 amino acids. V was trimmed by 5 bases and J by 0 bases, leaving 19 bases between them. Germline lookup yields CDR1 LGHNA and CDR2 YNFKEQ.

The V gene is TRBV20-1, the J gene TRBJ2-4; 7 bases align to TRBD2. Matching the DNA end better, TRBJ2-7 makes the J call doubtful. The length of the CDR3 is 14 residues. Germline V gene lookup returns CDR1 DFQATT and CDR2 SNEGSKA (reference sequence). CDR3 DNA sequence: TGCAGTATTGACCCCTCGGGACTAAACTACGAGCAGTACTTC. The encoded protein is CSIDPSGLNYEQYF.

The sample holds one count of this clonotype. The J gene is TRBJ2-7, the V gene TRBV20-1; D ambiguous. This CDR3 region has 16 residues. V was trimmed by 0 bases and J by 7 bases, leaving 22 bases between them. Germline assignment: CDR1 DFQATT and CDR2 SNEGSKA (reference sequence). As DNA, the CDR3 is TGCAGTGCTAGAGATGACCAGGCCATCTCCTACAATGAGCAGTACTTC. Translation gives CSARDDQAISYNEQYF.

V gene TRBV29-1 combines with J gene TRBJ1-2; 7 positions match TRBD1. V trimming: 7 bases; J trimming: 4 bases; junction bases outside the gene matches: 3. CDR3 length: 11 amino acids. CDR1 SQVTM and CDR2 ANQGSEA come from the germline V gene. The CDR3 loop reads CSGGTVYGYTF. CDR3 DNA: TGCAGCGGTGGGACAGTCTATGGCTACACCTTC.

The chain has TRBV20-1 and TRBJ1-4, with TRBD1 as a possible D gene (6 bases). This CDR3 is built from 13 residues. Trimming stripped 5 bases from V and 5 bases from J, with 12 bases between. Germline-derived CDR1 and CDR2 are DFQATT and SNEGSKA (reference sequence). CDR3 sequence (DNA): TGCAGTGCTGACAACAGGGAAAATGAAAAACTGTTTTTT. Translating gives CSADNRENEKLFF.

This clonotype occurred once. V and J are TRBV11-2 and TRBJ2-1; no reliable D call. The germline V gene encodes CDR1 SGHAT and CDR2 FQNNGV. CDR3 size: 16 residues. The V and J ends lost 2 bases and 9 bases respectively, with 20 bases between them. The CDR3 DNA follows: TGTGCCAGCAGCTTATATGCGGATCCTTACCTTGGTGAGCAGTTCTTC. Its protein product is CASSLYADPYLGEQFF.

This clonotype was picked up a small number of times. The chain has TRBV28 and TRBJ2-1; the match to TRBD2 covers 8 bases. The CDR3 extends over 15 amino acids. CDR1 and CDR2 from the germline V gene are MDHEN and SYDVKM. The J segment lost 8 bases and the V segment lost 6 bases, leaving 12 bases of the junction unmatched. CDR3 sequence: CASRTKGGGFDEQFF. The DNA of the CDR3 is TGTGCCAGCAGGACCAAGGGCGGGGGGTTCGATGAGCAGTTCTTC.

This clonotype was found a few times. V is TRBV20-1 and J is TRBJ2-4; tentatively, D is TRBD1 (6 bases). This CDR3 comprises 13 residues. Trimming cost V 6 bases and J 8 bases, with 17 bases left between them. Germline loops: CDR1 DFQATT, CDR2 SNEGSKA (reference sequence). CDR3 residues: CSAQRQGMDIQYF. In DNA, the CDR3 is TGCAGTGCCCAGAGGCAGGGGATGGACATTCAGTACTTC.

V is TRBV27 and J is TRBJ1-2; 8 bases match TRBD1. The CDR3 runs to 15 residues. V lost 3 bases to trimming and J lost 8 bases; unmatched junction nucleotides: 11. Germline CDR1 MNHEY, CDR2 SMNVEV (reference sequence). CDR3 in amino acids: CASSFDRGPTWGYTF. The CDR3 DNA reads as TGTGCCAGCAGTTTCGACAGGGGACCTACGTGGGGCTACACCTTC.

The V call is TRBV3-1, the J call TRBJ2-1; 8 bases match TRBD1. Germline V gene sequence: CDR1 LGHDT, CDR2 YNNKEL (reference sequence). The CDR3 runs 15 residues. V lost 4 bases to trimming and J lost 6 bases; unmatched junction nucleotides: 8. This CDR3 reads CASSLRQGTCNEQFF. DNA for the CDR3: TGTGCCAGCAGCCTTCGACAGGGGACCTGCAATGAGCAGTTCTTC.

This clonotype was detected only a few times. V and J are TRBV4-1 and TRBJ1-2; D not resolved. Germline assignment: CDR1 MGHRA and CDR2 YSYEKL. This CDR3 spans 16 amino acids. V lost 1 base and J 6 bases, leaving 18 bases between the germline ends. The CDR3 loop reads CASSQGPYPGEDGYTF. For the CDR3, the DNA is TGCGCCAGCAGCCAAGGCCCTTACCCCGGAGAGGATGGCTACACCTTC.

The J gene is TRBJ2-1, the V gene TRBV30; D call uncertain. Germline CDR1 and CDR2: GTSNPN and SVGIG (reference sequence). V lost 3 bases and J 8 bases, leaving 8 bases between the germline ends. The CDR3 has 11 residues. The DNA of the CDR3 is TGTGCCTGGAGCCTAACTTATGAGCAGTTCTTC. Its protein is CAWSLTYEQFF.

In nucleotides, the CDR3 is TGTGCCACCAGCGGCCCGGGACAGGGGACATATGGCTACACCTTC. Translated: CATSGPGQGTYGYTF. The chain joins TRBV15 to TRBJ1-2, with TRBD1 identical over 10 bases. Germline values: CDR1 LNHNV, CDR2 YYDKDF (reference sequence). The V and J ends lost 5 bases and 5 bases, in that order; junction bases with no gene match: 8. CDR3 length: 15 residues.

The V call is TRBV7-2, the J call TRBJ2-3; D gene uncertain. Trimming pared 3 bases from V and 5 bases from J, leaving 12 bases between. The germline gives CDR1 SGHTA, CDR2 FQGNSA. The CDR3 is 14 residues long. CDR3 amino acids: CASSFSLFGDTQYF. CDR3 DNA sequence: TGTGCCAGCAGCTTTTCCCTGTTTGGAGATACGCAGTATTTT.

A few counts support this clonotype. CDR3 loop: CASRERLDSYEQYF. In DNA, the CDR3 is TGTGCCAGCAGGGAGAGACTAGACTCCTACGAGCAGTACTTC. V usage is TRBV7-2 and J usage is TRBJ2-7; possibly TRBD2 for D (6 bases). The germline gives CDR1 SGHTA, CDR2 FQGNSA. The CDR3 loop spans 14 amino acids. Trimming took 6 bases from V and 0 from J, leaving 12 bases between them.

V gene TRBV7-9 combines with J gene TRBJ2-7; 10 nucleotides agree with TRBD2. V shed 2 bases and J 5 bases; nucleotides not matched to a gene: 9. Germline assignment: CDR1 SEHNR and CDR2 FQNEAQ (reference sequence). There are 16 residues in the CDR3. CDR3 DNA sequence: TGTGCCAGCAGCTTAACTAGCGGGATATTGGCGGACGAGCAGTACTTC. This encodes CASSLTSGILADEQYF.

The genes are TRBV20-1 and TRBJ2-3; TRBD2 aligns across 7 bases. This CDR3 region has 13 residues. V trimming: 8 bases; J trimming: 0 bases; junction bases outside the gene matches: 5. Germline V gene lookup returns CDR1 DFQATT and CDR2 SNEGSKA (reference sequence). CDR3 loop: CSSRSGSTDTQYF. Written as DNA, the CDR3 is TGCAGTTCGCGTAGCGGGAGCACAGATACGCAGTATTTT.

The chain couples TRBV7-2 to TRBJ2-1; possible D gene TRBD1, 6 bases. The CDR3 sequence is 15 residues long. Trimming took off 4 bases at V and 4 bases at J, with 14 bases between the two ends. The germline gives CDR1 SGHTA, CDR2 FQGNSA. CDR3 sequence: CASSSLRGWYNEQFF. CDR3 coding DNA: TGTGCCAGCAGCTCACTTAGGGGGTGGTACAATGAGCAGTTCTTC.